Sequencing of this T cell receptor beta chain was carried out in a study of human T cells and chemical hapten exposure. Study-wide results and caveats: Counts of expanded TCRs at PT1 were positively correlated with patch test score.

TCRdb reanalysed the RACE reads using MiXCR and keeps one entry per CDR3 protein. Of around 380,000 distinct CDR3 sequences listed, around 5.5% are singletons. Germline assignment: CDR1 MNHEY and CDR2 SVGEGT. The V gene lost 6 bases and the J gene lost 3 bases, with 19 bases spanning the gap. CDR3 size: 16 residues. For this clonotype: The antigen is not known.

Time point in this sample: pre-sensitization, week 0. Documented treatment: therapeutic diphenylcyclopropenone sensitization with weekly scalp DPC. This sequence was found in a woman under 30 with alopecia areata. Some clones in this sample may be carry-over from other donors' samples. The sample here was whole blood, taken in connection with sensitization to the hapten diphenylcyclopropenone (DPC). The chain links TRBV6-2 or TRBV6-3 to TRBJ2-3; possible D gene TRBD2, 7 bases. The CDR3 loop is CASSPLDGGRTDTQYF. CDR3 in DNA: TGTGCCAGCAGCCCTCTAGACGGGGGGCGGACAGATACGCAGTATTTT.